The entry below gives a single T cell receptor (beta chain) sequence along with its context. The entry originates in a study of identical twins. Using its own MiXCR run on the 5' RACE reads, TCRdb lists one record per CDR3 protein. Of under 800,000 distinct CDR3 sequences listed, around 21% were seen once; the top ten hold 4.3%. The CDR3 is 18 amino acids. Germline CDR1 is LGHNA and CDR2 is YNFKEQ. V shed 0 bases and J shed 2 bases, with 18 bases lying between them. The sample also formed part of further work on T cells expressing NK-cell markers.

Sequencing was carried out using PBMCs. The sequence was obtained from a woman between 18 and 30 years old in good health. The rearrangement links TRBV4-2 to TRBJ2-3; D gene ambiguous. The CDR3 DNA sequence: TGTGCCAGCAGCCAAGAATCAGGTCTCCTTAAGGACACAGATACGCAGTATTTT. Protein product: CASSQESGLLKDTDTQYF.